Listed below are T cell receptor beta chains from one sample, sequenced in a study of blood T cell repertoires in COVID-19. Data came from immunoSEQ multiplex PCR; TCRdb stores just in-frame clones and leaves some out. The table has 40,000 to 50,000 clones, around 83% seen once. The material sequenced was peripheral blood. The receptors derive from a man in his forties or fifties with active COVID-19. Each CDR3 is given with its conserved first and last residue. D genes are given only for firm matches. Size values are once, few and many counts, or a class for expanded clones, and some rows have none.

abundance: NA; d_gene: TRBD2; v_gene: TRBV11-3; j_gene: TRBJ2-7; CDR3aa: CASSRGDPYSYEQYF; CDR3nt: TGTGCCAGCAGTCGGGGGGACCCATACTCCTACGAGCAGTACTTC
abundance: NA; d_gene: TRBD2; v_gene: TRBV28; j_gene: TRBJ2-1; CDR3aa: CASSYPTRASGRAIYNEQFF; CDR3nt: TGTGCCAGCAGTTACCCCACTCGAGCTAGCGGGAGGGCCATCTACAATGAGCAGTTCTTC
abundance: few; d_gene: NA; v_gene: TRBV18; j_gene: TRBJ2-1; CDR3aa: CASSQPTASYHEQFF; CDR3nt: TGTGCCAGCTCACAACCCACCGCGTCATACCATGAGCAGTTCTTC
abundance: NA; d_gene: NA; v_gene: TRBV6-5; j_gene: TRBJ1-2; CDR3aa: CASSTSGSEGYTF; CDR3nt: TGTGCCAGCAGCACCTCGGGGAGTGAGGGCTACACCTTC
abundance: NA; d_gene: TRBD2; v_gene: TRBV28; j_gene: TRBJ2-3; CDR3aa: CASSPSLAGARDTQYF; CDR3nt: TGTGCCAGCAGTCCATCCCTAGCGGGAGCTAGAGATACGCAGTATTTT
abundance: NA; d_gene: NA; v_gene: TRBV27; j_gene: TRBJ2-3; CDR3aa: CASSLLGGISTDTQYF; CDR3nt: TGTGCCAGCAGTTTACTTGGGGGCATAAGCACAGATACGCAGTATTTT
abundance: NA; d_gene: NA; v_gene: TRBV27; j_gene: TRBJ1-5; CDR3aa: CASSSMAAQPQHF; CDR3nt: TGTGCCAGCAGTTCGATGGCCGCTCAGCCCCAGCATTTT
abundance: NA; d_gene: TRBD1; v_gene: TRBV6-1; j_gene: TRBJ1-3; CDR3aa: CASSDSTGGASGNTIYF; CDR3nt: TGTGCCAGCAGTGATTCGACAGGGGGCGCATCTGGAAACACCATATATTTT
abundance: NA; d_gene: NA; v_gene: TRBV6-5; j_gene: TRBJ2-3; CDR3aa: CASSLLRGTDTQYF; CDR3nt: TGTGCCAGCAGTCTCTTGCGGGGCACAGATACGCAGTATTTT
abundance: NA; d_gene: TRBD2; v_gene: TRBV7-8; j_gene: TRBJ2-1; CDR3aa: CASSFRGSGNGGYNEQFF; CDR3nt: TGTGCCAGCAGCTTTAGAGGATCAGGCAACGGGGGGTACAATGAGCAGTTCTTC
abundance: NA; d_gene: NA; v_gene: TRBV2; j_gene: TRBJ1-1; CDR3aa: CASSRDNLRTEAFF; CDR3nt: TGTGCCAGCTCCCGGGACAACCTTAGAACTGAAGCTTTCTTT
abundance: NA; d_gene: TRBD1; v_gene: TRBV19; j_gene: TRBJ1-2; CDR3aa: CASLRDRASNYGYTF; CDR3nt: TGTGCCAGTCTCCGGGACAGGGCGAGTAACTATGGCTACACCTTC
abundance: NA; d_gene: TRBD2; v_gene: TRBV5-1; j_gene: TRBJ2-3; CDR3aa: CASSGPGGRAADTQYF; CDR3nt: TGCGCCAGCAGCGGCCCTGGGGGGAGGGCGGCAGATACGCAGTATTTT
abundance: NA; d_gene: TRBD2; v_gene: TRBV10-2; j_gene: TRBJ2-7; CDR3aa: CASSEGAGGSYEQYF; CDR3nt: TGCGCCAGCAGTGAGGGGGCGGGAGGGTCCTACGAGCAGTACTTC
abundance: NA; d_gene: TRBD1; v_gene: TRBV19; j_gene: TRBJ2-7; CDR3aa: CASSAGGDSSYEQYF; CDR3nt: TGTGCCAGTAGTGCCGGTGGGGACAGCTCCTACGAGCAGTACTTC
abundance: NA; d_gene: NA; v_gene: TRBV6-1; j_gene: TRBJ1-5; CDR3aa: CASSDGGDQPQHF; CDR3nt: TGTGCCAGCAGTGATGGCGGAGATCAGCCCCAGCATTTT
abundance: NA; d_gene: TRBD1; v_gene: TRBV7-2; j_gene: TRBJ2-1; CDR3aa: CASSRGQTYNEQFF; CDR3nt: TGTGCCAGCAGTAGGGGGCAGACCTACAATGAGCAGTTCTTC
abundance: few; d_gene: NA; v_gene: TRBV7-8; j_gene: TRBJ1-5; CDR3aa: CASSPRDIHNQPQHF; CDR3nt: TGTGCCAGCAGCCCCAGGGACATCCACAATCAGCCCCAGCATTTT
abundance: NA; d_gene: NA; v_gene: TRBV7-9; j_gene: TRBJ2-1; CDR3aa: CASSPPDSHFIEQFF; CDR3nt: TGTGCCAGCAGCCCCCCGGACTCTCATTTCATTGAGCAGTTCTTC
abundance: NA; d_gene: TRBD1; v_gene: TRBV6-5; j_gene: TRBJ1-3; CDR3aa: CASRQTGDGNTIYF; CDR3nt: TGTGCCAGCAGGCAAACAGGGGACGGAAACACCATATATTTT
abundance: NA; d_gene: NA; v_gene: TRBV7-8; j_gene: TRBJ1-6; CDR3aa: CASSLQSGSRSPLHF; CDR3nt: TGTGCCAGCAGCTTACAGTCAGGGTCTAGATCACCCCTCCACTTT
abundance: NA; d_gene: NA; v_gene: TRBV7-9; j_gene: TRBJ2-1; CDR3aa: CASSFGIRGLDEQFF; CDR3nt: TGTGCCAGCAGCTTTGGGATCCGCGGGCTAGATGAGCAGTTCTTC
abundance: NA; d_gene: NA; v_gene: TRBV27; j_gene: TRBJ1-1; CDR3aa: CASSSTGWTEAFF; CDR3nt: TGTGCCAGCAGTTCCACGGGGTGGACTGAAGCTTTCTTT
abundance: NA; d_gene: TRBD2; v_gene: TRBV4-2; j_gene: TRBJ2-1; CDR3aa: CASSQGITGGRILGEYNEQFF; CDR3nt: TGTGCCAGCAGCCAAGGAATAACGGGAGGGAGAATTTTGGGGGAGTACAATGAGCAGTTCTTC
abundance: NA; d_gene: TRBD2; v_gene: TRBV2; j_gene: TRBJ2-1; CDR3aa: CASTPGLAGEKAQQFF; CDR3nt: TGTGCCAGCACTCCGGGACTAGCGGGAGAGAAGGCCCAGCAGTTCTTC
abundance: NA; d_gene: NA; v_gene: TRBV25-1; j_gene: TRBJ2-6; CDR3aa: CASSGSSSIGANVLTF; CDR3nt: TGTGCCAGCAGTGGCTCATCCTCTATTGGGGCCAACGTCCTGACTTTC
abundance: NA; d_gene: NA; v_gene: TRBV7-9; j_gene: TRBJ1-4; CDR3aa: CASSLVRGYDEKLFF; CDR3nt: TGTGCCAGCAGCTTAGTACGGGGATACGATGAAAAACTGTTTTTT
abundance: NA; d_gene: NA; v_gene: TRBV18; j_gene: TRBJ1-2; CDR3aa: CASSPAAIYGYTF; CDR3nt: TGTGCCAGCTCACCGGCGGCTATCTATGGCTACACCTTC
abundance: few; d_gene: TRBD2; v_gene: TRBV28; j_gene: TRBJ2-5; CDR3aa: CASSVGGQETQYF; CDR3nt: TGTGCCAGCAGCGTCGGGGGGCAAGAGACCCAGTACTTC
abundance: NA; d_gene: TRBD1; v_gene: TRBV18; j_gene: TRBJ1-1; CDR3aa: CASSLQGAETEAFF; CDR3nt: TGTGCCAGCTCGCTTCAGGGGGCTGAGACTGAAGCTTTCTTT
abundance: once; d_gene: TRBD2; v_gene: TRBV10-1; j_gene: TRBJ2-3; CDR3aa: CASSEQSGRSADTQYF; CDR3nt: TGCGCCAGCAGTGAGCAAAGCGGGAGAAGTGCAGATACGCAGTATTTT
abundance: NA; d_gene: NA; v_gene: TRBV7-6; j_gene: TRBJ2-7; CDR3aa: CASSSVDSSSYEQYF; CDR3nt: TGTGCCAGCAGTTCTGTTGACAGTTCTTCCTACGAGCAGTACTTC
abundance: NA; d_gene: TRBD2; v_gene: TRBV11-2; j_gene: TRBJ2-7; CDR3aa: CASSPGGLASYEQYF; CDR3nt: TGTGCCAGCAGCCCTGGGGGACTAGCCTCCTACGAGCAGTACTTC
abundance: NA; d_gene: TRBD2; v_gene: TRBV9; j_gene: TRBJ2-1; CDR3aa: CASSVGLAVYNEQFF; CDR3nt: TGTGCCAGCAGCGTAGGGCTAGCGGTATACAATGAGCAGTTCTTC
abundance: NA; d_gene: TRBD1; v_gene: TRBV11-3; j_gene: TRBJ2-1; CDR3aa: CASSLGQGGDNEQFF; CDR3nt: TGTGCCAGCAGCCTGGGACAGGGCGGGGACAATGAGCAGTTCTTC
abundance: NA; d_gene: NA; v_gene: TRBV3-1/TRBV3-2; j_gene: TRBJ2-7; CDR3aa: CASSQGGSGSYEQYF; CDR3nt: TGTGCCAGCAGCCAGGGGGGTAGCGGCTCCTACGAGCAGTACTTC
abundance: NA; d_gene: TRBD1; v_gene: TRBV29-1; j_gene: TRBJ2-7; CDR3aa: CSVGAGTGGDEQYF; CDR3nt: TGCAGCGTTGGGGCGGGGACAGGGGGCGACGAGCAGTACTTC
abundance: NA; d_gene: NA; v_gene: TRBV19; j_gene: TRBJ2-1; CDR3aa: CASMSPPLRGHNEQFF; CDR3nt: TGTGCCAGTATGTCCCCGCCTTTAAGGGGTCACAATGAGCAGTTCTTC
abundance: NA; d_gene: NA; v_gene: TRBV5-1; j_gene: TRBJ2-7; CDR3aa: CASTPGERGNEQYF; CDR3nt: TGCGCCAGCACGCCTGGGGAACGGGGGAACGAGCAGTACTTC
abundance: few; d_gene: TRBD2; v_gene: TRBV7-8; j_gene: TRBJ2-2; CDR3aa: CASSLAGDTGELFF; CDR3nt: TGTGCCAGCAGCTTGGCGGGAGACACCGGGGAGCTGTTTTTT